This TCR beta chain originates from a study of T cells in tumors after PD-1 blockade. Overall study results and limits: Blood contained about 43% of the tumor's TCR clonotypes.

V lost 2 bases and J lost 5; bases outside the gene matches: 6. The CDR3 runs 16 residues. CDR1 and CDR2 from the germline V gene are SGHDN and FVKESK. A word on this clone: What it recognizes is unknown.

The table came from immunoSEQ multiplex PCR; TCRdb's copy has only in-frame clones and leaves some out. The table shows 61,000 or so clones, with around three quarters occurring only once. The sample in question was PBMCs, obtained before anti-PD-1 treatment. The clonotype comes from a human donor with basal cell carcinoma. This chain links TRBV14 with TRBJ1-4; 9 bases line up with TRBD1. Here the CDR3 DNA reads TGTGCCAGCAGCCAACTACCGGGACAGGGCAATGAAAAACTGTTTTTT. The encoded protein is CASSQLPGQGNEKLFF.